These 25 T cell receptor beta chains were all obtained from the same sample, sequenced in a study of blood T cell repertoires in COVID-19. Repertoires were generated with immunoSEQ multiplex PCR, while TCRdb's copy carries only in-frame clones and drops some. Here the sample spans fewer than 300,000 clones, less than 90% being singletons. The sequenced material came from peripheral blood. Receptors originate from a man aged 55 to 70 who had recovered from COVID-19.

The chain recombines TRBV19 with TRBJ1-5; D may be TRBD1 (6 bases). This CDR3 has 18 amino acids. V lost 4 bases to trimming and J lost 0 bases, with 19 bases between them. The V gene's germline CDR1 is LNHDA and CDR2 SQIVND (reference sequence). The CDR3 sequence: CASSSQGKPFYSNQPQHF. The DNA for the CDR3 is TGTGCCAGTAGTAGTCAGGGGAAGCCTTTTTATAGCAATCAGCCCCAGCATTTT.

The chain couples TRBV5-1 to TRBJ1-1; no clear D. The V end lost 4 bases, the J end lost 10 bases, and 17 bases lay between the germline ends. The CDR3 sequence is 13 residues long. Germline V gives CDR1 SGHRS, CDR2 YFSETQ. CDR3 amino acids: CASSRERVDVAFF. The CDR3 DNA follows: TGCGCCAGCAGCCGTGAGAGGGTCGATGTAGCTTTCTTT.

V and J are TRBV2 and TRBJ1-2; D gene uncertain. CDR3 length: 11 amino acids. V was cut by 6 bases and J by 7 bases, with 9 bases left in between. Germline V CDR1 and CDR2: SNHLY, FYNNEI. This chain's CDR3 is CASSVRGGYTF. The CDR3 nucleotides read TGTGCCAGCAGCGTTCGGGGTGGCTACACCTTC.

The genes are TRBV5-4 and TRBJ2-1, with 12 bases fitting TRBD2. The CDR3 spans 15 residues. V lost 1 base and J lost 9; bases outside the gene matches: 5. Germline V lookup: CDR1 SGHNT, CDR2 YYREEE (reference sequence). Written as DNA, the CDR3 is TGTGCCAGCAGCTTGAGCCTAGCGGGGGGGCCTGAGCAGTTCTTC. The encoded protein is CASSLSLAGGPEQFF.

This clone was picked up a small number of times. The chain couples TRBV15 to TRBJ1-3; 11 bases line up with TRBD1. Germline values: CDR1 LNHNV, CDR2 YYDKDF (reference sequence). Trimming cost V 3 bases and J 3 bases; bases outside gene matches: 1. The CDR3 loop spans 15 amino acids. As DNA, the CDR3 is TGTGCCACCAGCAGGGACAGGGGGCTTGGAAACACCATATATTTT. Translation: CATSRDRGLGNTIYF.

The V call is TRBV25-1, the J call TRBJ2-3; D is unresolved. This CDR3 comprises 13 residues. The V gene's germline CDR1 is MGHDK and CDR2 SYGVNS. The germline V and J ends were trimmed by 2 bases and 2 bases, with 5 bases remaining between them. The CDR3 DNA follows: TGTGCCAGCAGTGAAGGCCACACAGATACGCAGTATTTT. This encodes CASSEGHTDTQYF.

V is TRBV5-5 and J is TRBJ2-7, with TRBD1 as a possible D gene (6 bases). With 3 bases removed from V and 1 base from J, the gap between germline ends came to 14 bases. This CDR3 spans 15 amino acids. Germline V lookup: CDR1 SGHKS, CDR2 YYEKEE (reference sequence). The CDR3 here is CASSWAGVGSYEQYF. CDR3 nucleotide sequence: TGTGCCAGCAGCTGGGCAGGGGTCGGGTCCTACGAGCAGTACTTC.

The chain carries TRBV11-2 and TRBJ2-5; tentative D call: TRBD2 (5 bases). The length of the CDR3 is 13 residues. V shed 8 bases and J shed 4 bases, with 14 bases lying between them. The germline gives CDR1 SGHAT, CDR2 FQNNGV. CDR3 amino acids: CASSTTGVETQYF. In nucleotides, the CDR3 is TGTGCCAGCTCGACGACCGGGGTAGAGACCCAGTACTTC.

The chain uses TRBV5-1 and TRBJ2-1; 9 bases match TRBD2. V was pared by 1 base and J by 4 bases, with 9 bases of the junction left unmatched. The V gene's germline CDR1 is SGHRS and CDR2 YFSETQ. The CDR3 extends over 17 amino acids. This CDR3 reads CASSLRTAGGRYNEQFF. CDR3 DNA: TGCGCCAGCAGCTTGAGGACCGCGGGGGGGCGGTACAATGAGCAGTTCTTC.

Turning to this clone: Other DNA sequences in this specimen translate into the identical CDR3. The CDR3 loop is CASSRGNTEAFF. Here the CDR3 DNA reads TGCGCCAGCAGTCGGGGGAACACTGAAGCTTTCTTT. The chain combines TRBV5-1 with TRBJ1-1, with no clear D. CDR3 size: 12 residues. Germline V lookup: CDR1 SGHRS, CDR2 YFSETQ. With 5 bases removed from V and 1 base from J, the gap between germline ends came to 6 bases. The full variable domain, rest sourced from reference TRBV5-1 and TRBJ1-1, is KAGVTQTPRYLIKTRGQQVTLSCSPISGHRSVSWYQQTPGQGLQFLFEYFSETQRNKGNFPGRFSGRQFSNSRSEMNVSTLELGDSALYLCASSRGNTEAFFGQGTRLTVV.

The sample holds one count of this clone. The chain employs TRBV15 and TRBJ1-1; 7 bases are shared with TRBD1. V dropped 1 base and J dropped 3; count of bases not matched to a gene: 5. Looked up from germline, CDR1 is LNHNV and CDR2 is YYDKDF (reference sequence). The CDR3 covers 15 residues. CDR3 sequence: CATSRGYRGDTEAFF. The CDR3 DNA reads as TGTGCCACCAGCAGAGGGTACAGGGGAGACACTGAAGCTTTCTTT. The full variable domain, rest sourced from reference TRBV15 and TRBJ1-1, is DAMVIQNPRYQVTQFGKPVTLSCSQTLNHNVMYWYQQKSSQAPKLLFHYYDKDFNNEADTPDNFQSRRPNTSFCFLDIRSPGLGDTAMYLCATSRGYRGDTEAFFGQGTRLTVV.

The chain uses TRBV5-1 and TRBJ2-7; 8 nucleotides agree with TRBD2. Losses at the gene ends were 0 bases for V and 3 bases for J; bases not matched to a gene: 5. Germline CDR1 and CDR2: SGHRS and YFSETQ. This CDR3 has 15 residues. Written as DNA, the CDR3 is TGCGCCAGCAGCTTGGATAGCGGGGCATACTACGAGCAGTACTTC. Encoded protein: CASSLDSGAYYEQYF.

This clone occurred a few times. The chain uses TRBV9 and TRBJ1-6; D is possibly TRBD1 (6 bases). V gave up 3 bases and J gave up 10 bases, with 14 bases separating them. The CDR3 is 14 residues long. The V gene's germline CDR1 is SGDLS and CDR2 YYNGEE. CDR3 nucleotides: TGTGCCAGCAGCGCAACCGGGACACTCTCACCCCTCCACTTT. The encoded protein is CASSATGTLSPLHF.

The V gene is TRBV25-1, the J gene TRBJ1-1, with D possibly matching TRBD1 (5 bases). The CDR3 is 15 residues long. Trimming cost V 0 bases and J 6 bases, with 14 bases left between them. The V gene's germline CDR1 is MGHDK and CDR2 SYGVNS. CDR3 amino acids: CASSEYGGTSSEAFF. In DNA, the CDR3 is TGTGCCAGCAGTGAATATGGAGGGACGTCCTCTGAAGCTTTCTTT.

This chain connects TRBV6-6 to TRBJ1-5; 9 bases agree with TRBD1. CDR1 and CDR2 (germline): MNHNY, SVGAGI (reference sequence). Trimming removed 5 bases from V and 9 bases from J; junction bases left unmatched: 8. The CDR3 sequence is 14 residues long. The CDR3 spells CASSNGQGKMPQHF. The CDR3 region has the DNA TGTGCCAGCAGTAACGGACAGGGGAAGATGCCCCAGCATTTT.

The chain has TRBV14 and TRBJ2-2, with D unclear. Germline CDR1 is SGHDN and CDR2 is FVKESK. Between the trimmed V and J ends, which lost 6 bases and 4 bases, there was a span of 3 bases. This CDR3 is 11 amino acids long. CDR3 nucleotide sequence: TGTGCCAGCAGTCTCACCGGGGAGCTGTTTTTT. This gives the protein CASSLTGELFF.

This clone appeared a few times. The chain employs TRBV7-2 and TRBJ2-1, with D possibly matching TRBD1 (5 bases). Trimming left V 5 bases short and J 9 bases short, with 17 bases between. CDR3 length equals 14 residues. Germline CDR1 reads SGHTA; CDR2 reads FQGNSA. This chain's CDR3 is CASSAGARTTEQFF. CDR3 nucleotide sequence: TGTGCCAGCAGCGCTGGGGCACGCACCACTGAGCAGTTCTTC.

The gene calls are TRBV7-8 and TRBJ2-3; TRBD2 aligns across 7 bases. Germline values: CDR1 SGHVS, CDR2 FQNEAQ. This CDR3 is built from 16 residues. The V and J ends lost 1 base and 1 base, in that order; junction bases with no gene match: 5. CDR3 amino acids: CASSLDRAGGTDTQYF. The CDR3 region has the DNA TGTGCCAGCAGCTTAGATCGCGCGGGGGGCACAGATACGCAGTATTTT.

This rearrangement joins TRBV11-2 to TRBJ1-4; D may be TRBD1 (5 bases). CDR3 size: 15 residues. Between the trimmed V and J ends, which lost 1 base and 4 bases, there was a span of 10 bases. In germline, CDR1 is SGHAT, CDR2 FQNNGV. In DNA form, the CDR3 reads TGTGCCAGCAGCTTAGGCGGGGCCTATAATGAAAAACTGTTTTTT. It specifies CASSLGGAYNEKLFF.

The chain's CDR3 is CASRPITGETKNIQYF. For the CDR3, the DNA is TGTGCCAGTAGACCCATAACAGGGGAGACCAAAAACATTCAGTACTTC. The chain uses TRBV19 and TRBJ2-4; 7 bases match TRBD1. CDR1 and CDR2 (germline): LNHDA, SQIVND (reference sequence). V lost 6 bases, J lost 2 bases, and 10 bases stayed unmatched. CDR3 length: 16 amino acids.

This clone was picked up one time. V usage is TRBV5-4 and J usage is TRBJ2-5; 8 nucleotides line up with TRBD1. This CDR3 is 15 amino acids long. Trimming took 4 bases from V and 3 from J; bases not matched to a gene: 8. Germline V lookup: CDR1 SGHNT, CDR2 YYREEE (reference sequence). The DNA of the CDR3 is TGTGCCAGCAGCCCTAGACAGGGGTTCGAAGAGACCCAGTACTTC. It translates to CASSPRQGFEETQYF.

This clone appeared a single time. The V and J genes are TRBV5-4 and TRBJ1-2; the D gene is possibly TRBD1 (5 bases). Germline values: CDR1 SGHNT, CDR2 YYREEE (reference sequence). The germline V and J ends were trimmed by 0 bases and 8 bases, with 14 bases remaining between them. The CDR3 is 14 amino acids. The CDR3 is CASSLEGHPDGYTF. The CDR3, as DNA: TGTGCCAGCAGCTTGGAGGGGCACCCGGACGGCTACACCTTC.

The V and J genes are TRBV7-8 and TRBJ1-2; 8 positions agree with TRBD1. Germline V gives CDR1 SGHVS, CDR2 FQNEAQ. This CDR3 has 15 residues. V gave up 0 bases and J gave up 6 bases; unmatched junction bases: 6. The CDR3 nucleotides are TGTGCCAGCAGCTTAGCCGTACAGGGGGTGAATGGCTACACCTTC. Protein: CASSLAVQGVNGYTF.

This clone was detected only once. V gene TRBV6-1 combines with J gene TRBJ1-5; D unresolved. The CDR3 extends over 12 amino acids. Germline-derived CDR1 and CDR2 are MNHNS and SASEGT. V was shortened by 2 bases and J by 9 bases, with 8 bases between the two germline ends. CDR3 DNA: TGTGCCAGCAGTGAACGGCGGGCGCCCCAGCATTTT. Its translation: CASSERRAPQHF.

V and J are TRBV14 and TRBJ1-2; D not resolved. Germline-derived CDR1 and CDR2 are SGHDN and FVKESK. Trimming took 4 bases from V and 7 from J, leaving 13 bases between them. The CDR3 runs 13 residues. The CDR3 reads CASSPIPGSGYTF. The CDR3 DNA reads TGTGCCAGCAGCCCGATCCCGGGGAGTGGCTACACCTTC.